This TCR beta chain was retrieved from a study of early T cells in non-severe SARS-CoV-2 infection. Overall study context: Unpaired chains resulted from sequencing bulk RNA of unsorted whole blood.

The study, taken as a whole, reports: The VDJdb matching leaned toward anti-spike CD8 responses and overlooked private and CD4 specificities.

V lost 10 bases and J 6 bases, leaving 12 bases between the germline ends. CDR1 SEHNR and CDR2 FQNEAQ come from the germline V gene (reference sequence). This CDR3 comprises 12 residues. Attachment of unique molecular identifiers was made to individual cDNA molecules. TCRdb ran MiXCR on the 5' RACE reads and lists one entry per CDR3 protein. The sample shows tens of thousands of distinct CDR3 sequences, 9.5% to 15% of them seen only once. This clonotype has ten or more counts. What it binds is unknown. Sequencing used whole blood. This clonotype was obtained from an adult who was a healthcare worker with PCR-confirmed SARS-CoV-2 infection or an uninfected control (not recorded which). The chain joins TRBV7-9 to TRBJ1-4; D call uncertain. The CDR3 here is CATPGGDEKLFF. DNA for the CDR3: TGTGCCACCCCCGGTGGGGATGAAAAACTGTTTTTT.